This T cell receptor beta chain is from a study of T cells in Graves' hyperthyroidism and ophthalmopathy (dated by TCRdb to between 2017 and 2020). The study in broad terms: Peripheral blood samples were taken at initial diagnosis, before any treatment was given. A discovery cohort of about 96 patients, approximately 45 with Graves' ophthalmopathy and about 58 with stable Graves' hyperthyroidism, was used to find distinguishing TCR V-J signatures. According to the paper, TCR Vbeta CDR3 sequencing was carried out on over 130 peripheral blood samples, which came from 40 to 45 ophthalmopathy, 70 to 80 hyperthyroidism and roughly 17 progressor patients. The roughly 94 discovery patients were randomly divided into training and test sets at a 7:3 ratio. Once sampling was done, hyperthyroidism patients were given methimazole at a starting dose of 30 mg daily, whereas ophthalmopathy patients were given high-dose intravenous methylprednisolone. Whether ophthalmopathy could be predicted prospectively was tested in an independent validation cohort made up of 18 hyperthyroidism patients plus 17 patients who later progressed to ophthalmopathy. In roughly six Graves' hyperthyroidism patients, the study also compared T-cell repertoires from thyroid tissue with T-cell repertoires from blood.

Graves' hyperthyroidism was defined as stable when no progression to ophthalmopathy occurred over 18 months of follow-up. Hyperthyroidism patients were newly diagnosed, had a disease duration of under 2 months, and were aged 18 to 65 years. Exclusion was applied to patients with uncontrolled infections, other autoimmune diseases, pregnancy or lactation. Clinical symptoms, serum thyroxine and TRAb, thyroid ultrasound, and orbital computed tomography formed the basis for the diagnoses. PBMCs were isolated from approximately 10 ml of fresh peripheral blood by Ficoll-Paque density gradient centrifugation. Total RNA was extracted using Trizol reagent, and RNA quality was assessed on an Agilent 2100 Bioanalyzer. The germline V gene (reference sequence) specifies DFQATT as CDR1 and SNEGSKA as CDR2. From the cysteine through the phenylalanine, the CDR3 covers 15 amino acids. The read is trimmed to its CDR3 DNA, 45 bases read in frame from base 1. V was cut back by 6 bases and J by 3 bases, leaving a gap of 17 bases between them.

The TCR beta CDR3 regions were amplified from RNA transcripts. The first round of RT-PCR for the TCR CDR3 was performed with the HTBI primer set and the Qiagen OneStep RT-PCR kit. A second multiplex PCR round built the libraries, followed by size selection and purification. Libraries were sequenced paired-end with 100 bp reads on an Illumina HiSeq2000. The original pipeline was this. SOAPnuke was used to process the raw data, with reads discarded if the reads contained adapters or uncalled bases, had a mean Phred below 15, or lacked an exact constant-primer or identifier match. High-quality paired reads were merged with COPE v1.2.5, and unique nucleotide sequences were defined as clonotypes. Clonotypes were aligned to IMGT TRBV, TRBD and TRBJ reference segments using MiTCR v1.1. The analysis was restricted to V-J combinations with a frequency above 0.0001, which together covered roughly 99% of the repertoires. The TCS score was defined as F50 (clonal expansion) divided by E x V (chaos), with BLOSUM62-based TCRdist calculated between CDR3 peptides within each V-J. Welch's t-statistics and random forest reduced around 520 V-J features to 10 to 15, which were used in a naive Bayes classifier (R e1071). The public reads were reanalyzed by TCRdb: fastp trimming at Q25, MiXCR alignment, in-frame beta chains only. Identical CDR3 proteins give one entry, which carries the most common genes and DNA. TCRdb's processing, not the authors' own work, is the source of the V and J calls. The sample table lists roughly 100,000 distinct CDR3 sequences, under 65% of them with a count of one. The top ten clones comprise 27% of the sample.

The table lists this clonotype with many counts. This clone's antigen is unknown. No clone much larger than this one lies a single base away; base qualities are absent. Study-wide findings and limitations: A 13 V-J signature model separated ophthalmopathy from stable hyperthyroidism, with around 90% sensitivity and 81.08% specificity in cross-validation and 80%/75% in testing. Blood samples also contained most of the expanded thyroid clonotypes (frequency above 0.001), which suggests that blood repertoires may reflect thyroid immune responses. During validation, the model predicted progression to ophthalmopathy a median of roughly 7.1 months ahead of onset, with more than 60% sensitivity and almost 75% specificity. No statistical method was used to set the sample size in advance, and investigators knew the group allocation.

This clonotype originated in a woman aged 40 to 49 with Graves' hyperthyroidism. The chain is assembled from TRBV20-1 and TRBJ2-2; perhaps TRBD2 is the D gene, with 6 bases matching. Sequencing was done on a sample of blood. DNA sequence: TGCAGTGCCAAGGGTAGCGGCTCTTACACCGGGGAGCTGTTTTTT. The resulting protein is CSAKGSGSYTGELFF.